This T cell receptor beta chain was documented in a study of shared clonotypes between healthy human individuals. Study-level findings and limits: The represented genetic and exposure-history diversity was limited by the small number of donors. Between a handful of donors, naive CD4 clonotypes were shared at a level of about 5%. Sampling covered blood only; tissue repertoires likely differ. The study generally estimated greater richness for naive than memory subsets.

The length of the CDR3 is 16 residues. With 4 bases clipped from V and 5 bases from J, the junction kept 12 bases outside the gene matches. The germline gives CDR1 SGHNT, CDR2 YYREEE (reference sequence). As to this clone: Its antigen is not identified.

The table came from immunoSEQ multiplex PCR; TCRdb's copy has only in-frame clones and leaves some out. This sample has roughly 2 million clones, with 90% to 96% found just once. V is TRBV5-4 and J is TRBJ2-3; 8 bases map to TRBD2. The sequenced sample consisted of naive CD4+ T cells sorted from blood. Subset noted: CD45RA+ positively selected. The source of this sequence is a man aged 18-30 years in good health. DNA for the CDR3: TGTGCCAGCAGCCGCGAGGTAGCGGGGATGGGAGATACGCAGTATTTT. This sequence encodes CASSREVAGMGDTQYF.